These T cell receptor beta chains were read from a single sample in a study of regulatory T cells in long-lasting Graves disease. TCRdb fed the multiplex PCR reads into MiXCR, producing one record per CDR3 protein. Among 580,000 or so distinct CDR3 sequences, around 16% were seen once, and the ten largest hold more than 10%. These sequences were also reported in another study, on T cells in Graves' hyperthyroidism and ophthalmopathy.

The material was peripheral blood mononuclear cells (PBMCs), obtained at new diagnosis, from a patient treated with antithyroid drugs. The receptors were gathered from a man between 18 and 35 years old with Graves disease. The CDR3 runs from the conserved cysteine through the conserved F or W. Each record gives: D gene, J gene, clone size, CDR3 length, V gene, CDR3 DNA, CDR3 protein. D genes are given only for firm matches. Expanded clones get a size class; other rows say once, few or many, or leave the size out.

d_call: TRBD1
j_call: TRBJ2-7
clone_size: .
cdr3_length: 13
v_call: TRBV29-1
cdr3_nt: TGCAGCGTATCGGGACAGGGGGCTTACGAGCAGTACTTC
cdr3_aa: CSVSGQGAYEQYF

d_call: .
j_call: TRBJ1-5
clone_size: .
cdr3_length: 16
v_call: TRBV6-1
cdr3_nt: TGTGCCAGCAGTCTCCCCCAGGGAGGGGTCAATCAGCCCCAGCATTTT
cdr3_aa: CASSLPQGGVNQPQHF

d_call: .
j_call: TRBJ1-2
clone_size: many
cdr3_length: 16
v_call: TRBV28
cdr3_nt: TGTGCCAGCAGTTTTTCCCCCCCTAAGGTTTGGGATGGCTACACCTTC
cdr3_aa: CASSFSPPKVWDGYTF

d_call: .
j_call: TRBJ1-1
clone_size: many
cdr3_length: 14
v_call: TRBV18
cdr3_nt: TGTGCCAGCTCCTCTTATACAGAGAACACTGAAGCTTTCTTT
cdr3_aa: CASSSYTENTEAFF

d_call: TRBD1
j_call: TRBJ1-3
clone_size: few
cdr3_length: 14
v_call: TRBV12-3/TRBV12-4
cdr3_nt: TGTGCCAGCAGTTCAGGGGGGGGGAGTTACACCATATATTTT
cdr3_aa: CASSSGGGSYTIYF

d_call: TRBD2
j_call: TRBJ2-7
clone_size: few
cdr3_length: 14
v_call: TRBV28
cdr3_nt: TGTGCCAGCAGTTCGCCGGGACTAGCGGCCGAGCAGTACTTC
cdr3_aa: CASSSPGLAAEQYF

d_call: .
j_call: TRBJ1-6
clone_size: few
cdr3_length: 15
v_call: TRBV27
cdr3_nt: TGTGCCAGCACACGTAACCCCTTCCGGGGTTCACCCCTCCACTTT
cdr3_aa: CASTRNPFRGSPLHF

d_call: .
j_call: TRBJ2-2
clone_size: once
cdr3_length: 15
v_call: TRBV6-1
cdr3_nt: TGTGCCAGCACCCTTAGGACTCTCAACACCGGGGAGCTGTTTTTT
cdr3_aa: CASTLRTLNTGELFF

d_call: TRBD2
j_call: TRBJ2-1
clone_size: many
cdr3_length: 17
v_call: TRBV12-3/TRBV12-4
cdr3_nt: TGTGCCAGCAGTCCCCGGACTAGCGGGTCCTACTACAATGAGCAGTTCTTC
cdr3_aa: CASSPRTSGSYYNEQFF

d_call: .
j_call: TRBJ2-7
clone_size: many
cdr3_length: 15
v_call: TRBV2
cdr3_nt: TGTGCCAGCAGTGAAGGGCCGGGGGCCTCCTACGAGCAGTACTTC
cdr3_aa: CASSEGPGASYEQYF

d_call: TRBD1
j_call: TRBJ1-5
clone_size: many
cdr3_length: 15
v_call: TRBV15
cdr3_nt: TGTGCCACCAGCTTCGACAGGGGATTGTCTCAGCCCCAGCATTTT
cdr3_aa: CATSFDRGLSQPQHF

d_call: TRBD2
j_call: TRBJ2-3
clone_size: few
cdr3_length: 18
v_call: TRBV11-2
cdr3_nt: TGTGCCAGCAGCCCCCGACTAGCGGGAGGTGGGAGAGGAGATACGCAGTATTTT
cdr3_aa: CASSPRLAGGGRGDTQYF

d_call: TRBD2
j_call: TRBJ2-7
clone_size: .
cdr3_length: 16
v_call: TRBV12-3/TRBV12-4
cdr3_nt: TGTGCCAGCAGTTCGGGACTAGCGGGAAGGGGAAACGAGCAGTACTTC
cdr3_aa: CASSSGLAGRGNEQYF

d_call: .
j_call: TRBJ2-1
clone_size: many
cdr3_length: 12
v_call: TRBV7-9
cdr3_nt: TGTGCCAGCAGCTGGCGAGACAATGAGCAGTTCTTC
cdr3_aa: CASSWRDNEQFF

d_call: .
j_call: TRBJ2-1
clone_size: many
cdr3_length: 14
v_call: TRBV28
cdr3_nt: TGTGCCAGCAGTTTATCACTAGCAGACAATGAGCAGTTCTTC
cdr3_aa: CASSLSLADNEQFF

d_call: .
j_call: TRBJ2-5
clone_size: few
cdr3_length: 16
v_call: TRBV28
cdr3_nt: TGTGCCAGCAGTTTAAGCGGTCGGCAGCCCCAAGAGACCCAGTACTTC
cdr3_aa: CASSLSGRQPQETQYF

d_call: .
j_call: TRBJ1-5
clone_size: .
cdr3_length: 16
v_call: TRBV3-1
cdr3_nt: TGTGCCAGCAGCCAAGATGGTATGGGCAGCAATCAGCCCCAGCATTTT
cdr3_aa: CASSQDGMGSNQPQHF

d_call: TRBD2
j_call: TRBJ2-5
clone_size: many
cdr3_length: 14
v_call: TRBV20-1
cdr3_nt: TGCAGCACTACTAGCGGAGCCATACAAGAGACCCAGTACTTC
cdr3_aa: CSTTSGAIQETQYF

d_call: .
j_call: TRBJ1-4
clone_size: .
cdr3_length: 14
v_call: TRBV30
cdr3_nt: TGTGCCTGGAGTCGGGAGGCCGGCAATGAAAAACTGTTTTTT
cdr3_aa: CAWSREAGNEKLFF

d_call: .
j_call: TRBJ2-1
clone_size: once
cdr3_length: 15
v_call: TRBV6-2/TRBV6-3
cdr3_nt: TGTGCCAGCAGTGAAGTCTCGGGGGTTCGAAATGAGCAGTTCTTC
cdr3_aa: CASSEVSGVRNEQFF

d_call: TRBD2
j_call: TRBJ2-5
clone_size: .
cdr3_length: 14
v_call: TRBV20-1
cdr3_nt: TGCAGTGCTAAAAGCGGGGAGGTTCCAGAGACCCAGTACTTC
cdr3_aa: CSAKSGEVPETQYF

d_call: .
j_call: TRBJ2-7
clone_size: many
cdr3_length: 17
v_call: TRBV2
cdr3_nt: TGTGCCAGCAGTCGGGCCCCGGTAGGCGGGACCTCCTACGAGCAGTACTTC
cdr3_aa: CASSRAPVGGTSYEQYF

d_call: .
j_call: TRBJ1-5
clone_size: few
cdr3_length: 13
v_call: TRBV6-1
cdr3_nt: TGTGCCAGCAGTCGCGGGACAACTCAGCCCCAGCATTTT
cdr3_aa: CASSRGTTQPQHF

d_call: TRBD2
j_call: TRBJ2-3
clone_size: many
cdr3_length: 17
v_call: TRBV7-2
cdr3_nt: TGTGCCAGCAGCCTCGGCCCGAGGGCGGGAGTACTAGATACGCAGTATTTT
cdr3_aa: CASSLGPRAGVLDTQYF

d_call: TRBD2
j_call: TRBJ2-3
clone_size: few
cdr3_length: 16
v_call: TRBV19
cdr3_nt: TGTGCCAGTAGTACGGGGACTAGCGGACGCACAGATACGCAGTATTTT
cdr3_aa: CASSTGTSGRTDTQYF

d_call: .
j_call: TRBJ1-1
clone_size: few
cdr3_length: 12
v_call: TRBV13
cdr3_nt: TGTGCCAGCAGCCCGAGGGCTAGGGGAGCTTTCTTT
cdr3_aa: CASSPRARGAFF

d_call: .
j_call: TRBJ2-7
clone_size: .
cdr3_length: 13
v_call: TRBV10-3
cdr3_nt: TGTGCCATCAGGGAGGGGGGGCTCTACGAGCAGTACTTC
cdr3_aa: CAIREGGLYEQYF

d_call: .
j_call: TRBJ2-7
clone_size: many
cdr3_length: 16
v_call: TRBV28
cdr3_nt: TGTGCCAGCAGTCCCCTAGGTGCGGGGCCAGCCTACGAGCAGTACTTC
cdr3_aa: CASSPLGAGPAYEQYF

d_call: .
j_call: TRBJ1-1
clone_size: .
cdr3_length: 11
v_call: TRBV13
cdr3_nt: TGTGCCAGCAGCGCTCAACAGGGAGCTTTCTTT
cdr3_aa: CASSAQQGAFF

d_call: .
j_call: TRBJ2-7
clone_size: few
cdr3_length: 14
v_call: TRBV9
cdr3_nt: TGTGCCAGCAGCACTCGACAGGACCCCTACGAGCAGTACTTC
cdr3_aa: CASSTRQDPYEQYF

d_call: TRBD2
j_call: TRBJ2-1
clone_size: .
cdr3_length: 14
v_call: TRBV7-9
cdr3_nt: TGTGCCAGGACTCTAGCGGGAGGGCACAATGAGCAGTTCTTC
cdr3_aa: CARTLAGGHNEQFF

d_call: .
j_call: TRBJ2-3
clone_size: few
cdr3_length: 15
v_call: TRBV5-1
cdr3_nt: TGCGCCAGCGCCCCCACCCCAACAGCAGCAGATACGCAGTATTTT
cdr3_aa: CASAPTPTAADTQYF

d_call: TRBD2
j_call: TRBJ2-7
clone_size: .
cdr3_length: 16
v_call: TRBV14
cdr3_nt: TGTGCCAGCAGCCAAGAGCCAGGTCTAGCGGACTACGAGCAGTACTTC
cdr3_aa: CASSQEPGLADYEQYF

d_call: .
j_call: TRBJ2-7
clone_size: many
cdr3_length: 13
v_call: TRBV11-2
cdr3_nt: TGTGCCAGCAGCCGACCTTCTTTGGACGAGCAGTACTTC
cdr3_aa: CASSRPSLDEQYF

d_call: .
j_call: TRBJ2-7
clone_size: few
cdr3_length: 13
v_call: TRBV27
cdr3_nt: TGTGCCAGCAGTAACATCCAGACCTACGAGCAGTACTTC
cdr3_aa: CASSNIQTYEQYF

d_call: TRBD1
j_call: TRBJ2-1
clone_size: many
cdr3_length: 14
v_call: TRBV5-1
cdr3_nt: TGCGCCAGTAAGGGACAGGGAGAGTACAATGAGCAGTTCTTC
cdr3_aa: CASKGQGEYNEQFF

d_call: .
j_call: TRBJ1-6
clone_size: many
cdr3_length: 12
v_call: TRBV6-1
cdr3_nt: TGTGCCAGCAGTCTGAAGGCGCTGGTCCTCCACTTT
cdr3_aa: CASSLKALVLHF

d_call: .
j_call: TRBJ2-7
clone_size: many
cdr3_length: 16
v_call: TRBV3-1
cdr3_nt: TGTGCCAGCAGCCAAGTACCTCCAACAAGTTCCTACGAGCAGTACTTC
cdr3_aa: CASSQVPPTSSYEQYF

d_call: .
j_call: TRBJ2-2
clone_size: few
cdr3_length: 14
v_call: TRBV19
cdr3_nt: TGTGCCAGTAGGACCCGGACGGACAACGGGGAGCTGTTTTTT
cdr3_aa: CASRTRTDNGELFF

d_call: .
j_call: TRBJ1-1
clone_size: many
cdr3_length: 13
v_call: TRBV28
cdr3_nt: TGTGCCAGCAGTTCGCCCCCAGGCACTGAAGCTTTCTTT
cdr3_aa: CASSSPPGTEAFF

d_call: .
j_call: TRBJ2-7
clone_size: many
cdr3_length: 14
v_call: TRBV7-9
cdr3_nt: TGTGCCAGCAGCCTTATTAGCAGTCCCTACGAGCAGTACTTC
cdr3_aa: CASSLISSPYEQYF

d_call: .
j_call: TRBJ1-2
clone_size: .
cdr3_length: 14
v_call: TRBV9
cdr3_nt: TGTGCCAGCAGCGCACTCGGGACGGCGAATGGCTACACCTTC
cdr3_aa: CASSALGTANGYTF

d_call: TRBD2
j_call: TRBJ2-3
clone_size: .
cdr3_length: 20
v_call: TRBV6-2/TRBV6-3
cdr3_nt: TGTGCCAGCAGTTACTGGGCTAGCGGGAGTTTAACGGCCGGCCAAGATACGCAGTATTTT
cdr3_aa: CASSYWASGSLTAGQDTQYF

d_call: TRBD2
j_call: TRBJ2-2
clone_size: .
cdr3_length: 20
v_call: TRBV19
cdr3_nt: TGTGCCAGTAGCCTGGGACTAGCTCAACCAAATCCTGTACGGGGCGGGGAGCTGTTTTTT
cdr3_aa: CASSLGLAQPNPVRGGELFF

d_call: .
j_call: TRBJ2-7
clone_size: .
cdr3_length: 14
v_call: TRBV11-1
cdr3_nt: TGTGCCAGCAGCCAAGAGAAGACATCCTACGAGCAGTACTTC
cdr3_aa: CASSQEKTSYEQYF

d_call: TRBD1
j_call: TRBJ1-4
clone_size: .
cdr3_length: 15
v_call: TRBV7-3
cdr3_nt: TGTGCCAGCAGCGCCGGGACAGGGCGGACGAGGAAACTGTTTTTT
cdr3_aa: CASSAGTGRTRKLFF

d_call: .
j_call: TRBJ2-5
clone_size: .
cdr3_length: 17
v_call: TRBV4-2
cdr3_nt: TGTGCCAGCAGCCAAGGGGTCAGACAGGGAGGGGAAGAGACCCAGTACTTC
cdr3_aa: CASSQGVRQGGEETQYF

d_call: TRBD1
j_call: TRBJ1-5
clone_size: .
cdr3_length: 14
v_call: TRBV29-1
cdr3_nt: TGCAGCGTTCGTGGACAGGGGGGCAATCAGCCCCAGCATTTT
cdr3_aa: CSVRGQGGNQPQHF

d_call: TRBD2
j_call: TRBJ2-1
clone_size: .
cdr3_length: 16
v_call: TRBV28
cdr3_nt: TGTGCCAGCAGTTCCCCCAGTAGCGGGATACTTAATGAGCAGTTCTTC
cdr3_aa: CASSSPSSGILNEQFF

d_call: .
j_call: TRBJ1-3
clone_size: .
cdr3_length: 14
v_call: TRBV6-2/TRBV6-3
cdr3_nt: TGTGCCAGCAGTTACGCCCTCTCTGGAAACACCATATATTTT
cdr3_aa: CASSYALSGNTIYF

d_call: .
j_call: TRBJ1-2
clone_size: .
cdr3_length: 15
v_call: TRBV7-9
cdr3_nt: TGTGCCAGCAGCTTAGCCGGGGGACTTTGGGATGGCTACACCTTC
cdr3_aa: CASSLAGGLWDGYTF

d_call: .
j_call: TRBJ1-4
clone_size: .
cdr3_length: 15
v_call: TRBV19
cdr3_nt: TGTGCCAGTAGTAGATGGCAGGGGATTAATGAAAAACTGTTTTTT
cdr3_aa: CASSRWQGINEKLFF